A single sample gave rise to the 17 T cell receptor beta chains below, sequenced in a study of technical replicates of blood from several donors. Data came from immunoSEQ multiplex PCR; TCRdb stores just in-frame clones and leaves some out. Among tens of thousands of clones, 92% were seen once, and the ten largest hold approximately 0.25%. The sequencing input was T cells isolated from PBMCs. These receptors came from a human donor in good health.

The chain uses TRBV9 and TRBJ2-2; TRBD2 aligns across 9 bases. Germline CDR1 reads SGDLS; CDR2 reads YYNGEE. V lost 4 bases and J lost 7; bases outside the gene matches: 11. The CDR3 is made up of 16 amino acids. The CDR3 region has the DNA TGTGCCAGCAGCCACCCCGGGACTAGCTTACACGGGGAGCTGTTTTTT. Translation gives CASSHPGTSLHGELFF.

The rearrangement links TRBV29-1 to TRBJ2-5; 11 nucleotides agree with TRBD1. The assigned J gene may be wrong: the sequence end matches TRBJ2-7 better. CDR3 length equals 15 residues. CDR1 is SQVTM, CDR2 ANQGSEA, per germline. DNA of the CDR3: TGCAGCGTTGTGGATGCCGGGACAGGGGGCTACGAGCAGTACTTC. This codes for CSVVDAGTGGYEQYF.

The CDR3 is CASSYDRGEEKLFF. The DNA for the CDR3 is TGTGCCAGCAGTTACGATCGGGGGGAAGAAAAACTGTTTTTT. The chain uses TRBV6-5 and TRBJ1-4; tentative D call: TRBD1 (5 bases). V lost 2 bases and J lost 8, with 12 bases in between. Germline V CDR1 and CDR2: MNHEY, SVGAGI. This CDR3 region has 14 residues.

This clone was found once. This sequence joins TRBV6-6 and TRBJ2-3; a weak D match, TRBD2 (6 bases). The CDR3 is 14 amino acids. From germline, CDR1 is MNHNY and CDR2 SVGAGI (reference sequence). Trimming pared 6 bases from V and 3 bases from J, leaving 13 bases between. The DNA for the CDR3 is TGTGCCAGCAGAGTGACTAGATCGACAGATACGCAGTATTTT. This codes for CASRVTRSTDTQYF.

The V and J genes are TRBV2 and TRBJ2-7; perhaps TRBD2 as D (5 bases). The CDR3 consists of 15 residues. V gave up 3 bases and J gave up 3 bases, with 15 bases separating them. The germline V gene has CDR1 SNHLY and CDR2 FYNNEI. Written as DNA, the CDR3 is TGTGCCAGCAGTGACATAGGAGTTGGGAGCTACGAGCAGTACTTC. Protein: CASSDIGVGSYEQYF.

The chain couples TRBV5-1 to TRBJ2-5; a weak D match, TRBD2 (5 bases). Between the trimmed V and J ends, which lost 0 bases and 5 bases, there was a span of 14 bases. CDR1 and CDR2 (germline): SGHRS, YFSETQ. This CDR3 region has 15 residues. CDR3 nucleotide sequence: TGCGCCAGCAGCTTGGGGGTGACTCGAGGGGAGACCCAGTACTTC. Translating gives CASSLGVTRGETQYF.

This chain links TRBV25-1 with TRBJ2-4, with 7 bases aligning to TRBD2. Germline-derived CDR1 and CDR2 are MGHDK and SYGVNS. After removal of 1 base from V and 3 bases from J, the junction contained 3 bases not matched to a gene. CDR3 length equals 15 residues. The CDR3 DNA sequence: TGTGCCAGCAGTGAATTGGAGCGGGACAAAAACATTCAGTACTTC. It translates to CASSELERDKNIQYF.

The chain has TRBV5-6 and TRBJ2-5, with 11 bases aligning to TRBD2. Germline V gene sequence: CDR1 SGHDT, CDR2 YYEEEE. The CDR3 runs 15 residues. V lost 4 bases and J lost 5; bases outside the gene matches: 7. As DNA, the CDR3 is TGTGCCAGCAGCCGGGTGGGACTAGCGGTGGAGACCCAGTACTTC. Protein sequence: CASSRVGLAVETQYF.

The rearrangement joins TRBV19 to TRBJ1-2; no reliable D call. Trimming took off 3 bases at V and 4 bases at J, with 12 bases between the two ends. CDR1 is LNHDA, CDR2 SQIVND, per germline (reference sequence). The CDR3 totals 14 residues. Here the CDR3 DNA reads TGTGCCAGTAGTATCGACACGGCAATCTATGGCTACACCTTC. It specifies CASSIDTAIYGYTF.

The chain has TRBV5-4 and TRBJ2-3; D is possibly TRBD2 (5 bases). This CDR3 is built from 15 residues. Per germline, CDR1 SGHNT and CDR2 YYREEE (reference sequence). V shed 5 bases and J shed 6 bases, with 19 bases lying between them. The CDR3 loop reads CASRPISGAHDTQYF. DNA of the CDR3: TGTGCCAGCAGGCCTATAAGCGGAGCGCACGATACGCAGTATTTT. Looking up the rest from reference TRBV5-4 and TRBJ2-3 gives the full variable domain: ETGVTQSPTHLIKTRGQQVTLRCSSQSGHNTVSWYQQALGQGPQFIFQYYREEENGRGNFPPRFSGLQFPNYSSELNVNALELDDSALYLCASRPISGAHDTQYFGPGTRLTVL.

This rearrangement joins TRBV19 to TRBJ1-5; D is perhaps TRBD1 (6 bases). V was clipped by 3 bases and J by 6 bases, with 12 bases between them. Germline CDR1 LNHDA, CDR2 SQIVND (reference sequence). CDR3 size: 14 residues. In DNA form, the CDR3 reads TGTGCCAGTAGTATTACACAGGGCCTTCAGCCCCAGCATTTT. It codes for CASSITQGLQPQHF. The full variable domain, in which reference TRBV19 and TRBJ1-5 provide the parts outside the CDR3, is DGGITQSPKYLFRKEGQNVTLSCEQNLNHDAMYWYRQDPGQGLRLIYYSQIVNDFQKGDIAEGYSVSREKKESFPLTVTSAQKNPTAFYLCASSITQGLQPQHFGDGTRLSIL.

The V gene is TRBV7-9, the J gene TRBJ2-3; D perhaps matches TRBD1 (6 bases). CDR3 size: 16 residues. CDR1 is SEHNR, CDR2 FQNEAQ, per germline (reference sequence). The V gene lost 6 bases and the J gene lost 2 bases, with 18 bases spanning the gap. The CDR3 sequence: CASRSSRGSLTDTQYF. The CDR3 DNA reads TGTGCCAGCAGGTCGAGTAGGGGGTCCCTCACAGATACGCAGTATTTT.

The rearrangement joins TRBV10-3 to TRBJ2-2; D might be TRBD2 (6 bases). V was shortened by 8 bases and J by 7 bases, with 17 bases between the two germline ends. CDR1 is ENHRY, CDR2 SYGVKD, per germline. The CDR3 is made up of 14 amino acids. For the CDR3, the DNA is TGTGCCATCTTCGGCCCACCCGGGGGCGGGGAGCTGTTTTTT. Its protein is CAIFGPPGGGELFF.

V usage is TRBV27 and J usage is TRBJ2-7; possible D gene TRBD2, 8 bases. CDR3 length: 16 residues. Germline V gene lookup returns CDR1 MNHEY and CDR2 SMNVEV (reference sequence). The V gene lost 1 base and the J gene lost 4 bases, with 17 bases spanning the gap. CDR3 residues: CASSLLAGQSLYEQYF. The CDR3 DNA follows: TGTGCCAGCAGTTTATTAGCGGGACAGAGCCTATACGAGCAGTACTTC.

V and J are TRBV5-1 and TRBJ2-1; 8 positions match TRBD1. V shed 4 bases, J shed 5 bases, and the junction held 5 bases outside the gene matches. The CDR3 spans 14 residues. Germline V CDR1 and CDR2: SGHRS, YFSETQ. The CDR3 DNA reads TGCGCCAGCAGCCGGGGACAGGAGGACAATGAGCAGTTCTTC. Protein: CASSRGQEDNEQFF.

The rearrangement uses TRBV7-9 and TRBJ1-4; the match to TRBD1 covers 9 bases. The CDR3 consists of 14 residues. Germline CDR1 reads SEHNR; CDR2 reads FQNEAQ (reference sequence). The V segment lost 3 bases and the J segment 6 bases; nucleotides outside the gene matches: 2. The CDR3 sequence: CASSLTGGDEKLFF. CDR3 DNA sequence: TGTGCCAGCAGCTTGACAGGGGGAGATGAAAAACTGTTTTTT.

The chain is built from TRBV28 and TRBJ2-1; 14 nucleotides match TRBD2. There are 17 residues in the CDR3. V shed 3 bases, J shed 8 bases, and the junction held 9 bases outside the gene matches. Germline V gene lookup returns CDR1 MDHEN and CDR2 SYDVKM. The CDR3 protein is CASSFSVGLAGGYEQFF. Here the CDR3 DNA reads TGTGCCAGCAGTTTTTCAGTAGGACTAGCGGGAGGTTATGAGCAGTTCTTC.